Sequencing of this T cell receptor (beta chain) was carried out in a study of cytomegalovirus exposure and HLA in healthy donors. V lost 4 bases to trimming and J lost 0 bases; unmatched junction nucleotides: 4. Germline-derived CDR1 and CDR2 are SGHNT and YYREEE (reference sequence). The CDR3 contains 16 residues. The PCR made use of 60 Vbeta and 13 Jbeta primers. The protocol was immunoSEQ multiplex PCR, while the TCRdb copy is restricted to in-frame clones and leaves out a portion. The sample yields about 200,000 clones, roughly 73% seen once. The receptor comes from a woman in her 30s in good health and CMV-seronegative. The V and J genes are TRBV5-4 and TRBJ2-2; 9 positions agree with TRBD2. Input material: PBMCs. DNA of the CDR3: TGTGCCAGCAGCCCGGGACTAGCTGCGAACACCGGGGAGCTGTTTTTT. As protein: CASSPGLAANTGELFF.